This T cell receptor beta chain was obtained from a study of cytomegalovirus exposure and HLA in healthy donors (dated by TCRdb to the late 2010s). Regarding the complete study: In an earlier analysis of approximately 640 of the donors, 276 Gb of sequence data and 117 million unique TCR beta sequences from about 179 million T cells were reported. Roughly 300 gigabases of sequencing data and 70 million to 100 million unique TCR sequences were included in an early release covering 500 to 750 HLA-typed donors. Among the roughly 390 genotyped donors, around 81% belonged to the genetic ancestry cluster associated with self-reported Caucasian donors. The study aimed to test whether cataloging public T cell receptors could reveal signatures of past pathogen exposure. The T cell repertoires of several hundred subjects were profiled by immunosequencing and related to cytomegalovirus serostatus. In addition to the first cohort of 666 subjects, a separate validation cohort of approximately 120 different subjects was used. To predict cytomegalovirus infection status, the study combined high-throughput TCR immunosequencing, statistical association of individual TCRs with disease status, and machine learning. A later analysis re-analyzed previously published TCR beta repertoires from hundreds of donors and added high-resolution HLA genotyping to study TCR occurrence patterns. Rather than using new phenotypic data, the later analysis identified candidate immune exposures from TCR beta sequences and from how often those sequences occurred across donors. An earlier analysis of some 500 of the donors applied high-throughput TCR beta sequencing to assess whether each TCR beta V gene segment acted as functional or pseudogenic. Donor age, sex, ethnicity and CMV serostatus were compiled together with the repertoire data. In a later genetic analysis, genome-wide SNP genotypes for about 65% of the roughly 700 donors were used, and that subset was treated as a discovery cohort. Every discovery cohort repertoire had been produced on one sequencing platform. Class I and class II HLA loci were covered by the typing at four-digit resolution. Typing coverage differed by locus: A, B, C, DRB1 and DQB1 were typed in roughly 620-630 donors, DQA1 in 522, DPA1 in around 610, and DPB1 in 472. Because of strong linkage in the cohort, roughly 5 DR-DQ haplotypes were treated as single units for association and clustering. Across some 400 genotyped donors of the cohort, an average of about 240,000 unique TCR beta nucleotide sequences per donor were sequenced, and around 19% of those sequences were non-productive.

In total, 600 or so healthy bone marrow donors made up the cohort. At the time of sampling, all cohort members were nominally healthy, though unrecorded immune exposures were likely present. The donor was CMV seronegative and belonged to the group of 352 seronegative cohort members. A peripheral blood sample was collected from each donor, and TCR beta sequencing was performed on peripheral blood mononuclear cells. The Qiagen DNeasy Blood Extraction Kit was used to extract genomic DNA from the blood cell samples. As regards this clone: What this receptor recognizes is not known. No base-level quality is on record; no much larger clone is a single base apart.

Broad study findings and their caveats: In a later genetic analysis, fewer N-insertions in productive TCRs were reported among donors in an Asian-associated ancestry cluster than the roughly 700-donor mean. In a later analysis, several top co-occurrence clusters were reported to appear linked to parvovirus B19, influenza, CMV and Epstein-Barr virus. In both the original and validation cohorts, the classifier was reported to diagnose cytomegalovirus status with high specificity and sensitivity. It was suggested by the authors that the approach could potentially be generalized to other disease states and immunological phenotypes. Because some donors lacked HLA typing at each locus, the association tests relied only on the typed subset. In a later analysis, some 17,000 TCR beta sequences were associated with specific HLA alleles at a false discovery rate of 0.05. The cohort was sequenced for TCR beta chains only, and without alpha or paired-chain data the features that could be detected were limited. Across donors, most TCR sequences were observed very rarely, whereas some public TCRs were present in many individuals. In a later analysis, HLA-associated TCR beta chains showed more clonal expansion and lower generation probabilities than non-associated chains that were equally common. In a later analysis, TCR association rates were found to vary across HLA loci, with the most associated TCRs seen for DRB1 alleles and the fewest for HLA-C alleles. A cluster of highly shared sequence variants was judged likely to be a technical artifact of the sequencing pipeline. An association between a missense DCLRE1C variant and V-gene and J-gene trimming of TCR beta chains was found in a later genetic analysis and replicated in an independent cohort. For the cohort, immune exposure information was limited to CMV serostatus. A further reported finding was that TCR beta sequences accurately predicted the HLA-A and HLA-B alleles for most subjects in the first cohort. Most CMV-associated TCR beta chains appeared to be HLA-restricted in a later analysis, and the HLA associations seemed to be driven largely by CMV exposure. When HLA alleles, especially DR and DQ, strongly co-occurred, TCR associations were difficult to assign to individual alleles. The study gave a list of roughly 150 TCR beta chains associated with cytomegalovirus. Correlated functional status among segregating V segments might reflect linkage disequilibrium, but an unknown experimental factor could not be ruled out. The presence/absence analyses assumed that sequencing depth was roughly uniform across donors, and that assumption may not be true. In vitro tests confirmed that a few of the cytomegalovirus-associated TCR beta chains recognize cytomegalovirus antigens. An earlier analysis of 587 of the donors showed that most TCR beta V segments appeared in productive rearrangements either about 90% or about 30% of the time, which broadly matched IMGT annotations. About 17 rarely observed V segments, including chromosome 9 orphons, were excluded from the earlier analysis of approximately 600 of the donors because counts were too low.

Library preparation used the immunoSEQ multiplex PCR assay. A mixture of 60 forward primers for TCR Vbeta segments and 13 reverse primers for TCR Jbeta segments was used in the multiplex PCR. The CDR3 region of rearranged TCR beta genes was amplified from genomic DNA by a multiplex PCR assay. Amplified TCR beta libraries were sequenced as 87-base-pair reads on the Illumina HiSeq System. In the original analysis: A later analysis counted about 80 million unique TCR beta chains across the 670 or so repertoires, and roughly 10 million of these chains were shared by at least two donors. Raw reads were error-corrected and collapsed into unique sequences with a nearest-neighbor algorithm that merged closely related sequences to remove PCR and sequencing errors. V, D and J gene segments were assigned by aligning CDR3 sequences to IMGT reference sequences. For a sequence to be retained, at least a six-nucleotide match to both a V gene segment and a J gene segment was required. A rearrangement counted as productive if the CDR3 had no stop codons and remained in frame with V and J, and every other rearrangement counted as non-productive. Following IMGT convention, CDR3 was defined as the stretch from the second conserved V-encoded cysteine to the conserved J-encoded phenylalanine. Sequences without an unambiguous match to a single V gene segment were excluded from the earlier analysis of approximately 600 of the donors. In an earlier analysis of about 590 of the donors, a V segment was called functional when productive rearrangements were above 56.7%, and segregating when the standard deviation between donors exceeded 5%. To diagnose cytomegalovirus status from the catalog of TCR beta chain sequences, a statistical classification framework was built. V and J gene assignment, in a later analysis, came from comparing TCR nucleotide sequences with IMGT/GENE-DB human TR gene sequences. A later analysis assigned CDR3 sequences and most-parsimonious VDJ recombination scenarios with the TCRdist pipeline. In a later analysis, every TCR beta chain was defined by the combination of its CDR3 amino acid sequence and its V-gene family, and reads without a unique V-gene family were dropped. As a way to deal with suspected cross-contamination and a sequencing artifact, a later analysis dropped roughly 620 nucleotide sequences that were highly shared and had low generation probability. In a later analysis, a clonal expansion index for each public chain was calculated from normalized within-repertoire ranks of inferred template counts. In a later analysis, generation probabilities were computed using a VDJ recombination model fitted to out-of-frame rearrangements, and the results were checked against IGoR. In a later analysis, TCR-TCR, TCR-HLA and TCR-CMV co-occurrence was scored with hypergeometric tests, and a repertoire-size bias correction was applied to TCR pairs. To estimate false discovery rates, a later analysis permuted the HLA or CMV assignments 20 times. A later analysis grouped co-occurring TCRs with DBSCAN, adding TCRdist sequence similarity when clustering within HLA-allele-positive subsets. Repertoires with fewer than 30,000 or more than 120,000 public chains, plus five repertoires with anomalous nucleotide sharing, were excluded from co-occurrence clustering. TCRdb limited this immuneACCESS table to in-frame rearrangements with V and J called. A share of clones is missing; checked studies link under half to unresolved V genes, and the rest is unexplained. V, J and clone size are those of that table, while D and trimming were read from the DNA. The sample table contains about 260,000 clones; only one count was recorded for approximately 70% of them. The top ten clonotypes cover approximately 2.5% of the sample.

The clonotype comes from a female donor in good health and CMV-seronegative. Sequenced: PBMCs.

DNA sequence: TGTGCCAGCCAGGGGGCGAGCAATCAGCCCCAGCATTTT. It translates as CASQGASNQPQHF. The V and J segments used are TRBV2 and TRBJ1-5; TRBD1 fits 8 bases in the junction. CDR1 and CDR2 are drawn from the germline V gene: SNHLY, FYNNEI. The CDR3 covers 13 residues, taking in both the cysteine and the phenylalanine. The only DNA kept is the CDR3, 39 bases in frame from the first base. Unmatched junction bases come to 1, with V trimmed by 8 bases and J by 1 base.